Listed below are T cell receptor beta chains from one sample, sequenced in a study of CD8 T cells in ankylosing spondylitis. Via MiXCR, TCRdb re-called the 5' RACE reads, giving one row per CDR3 protein. The sample lists 100,000 to 150,000 distinct CDR3 sequences; around 15% were seen once. The sequencing sample was made of blood, either unsorted or a sorted T cell fraction (not recorded which). The receptors shown here come from a female donor with ankylosing spondylitis or in good health (not recorded which). CDR3s include the opening cysteine and the closing phenylalanine or tryptophan. A D gene is named only where the DNA matches it firmly. Rows give clone size only sometimes, using once, few, many, or a class for an expanded clone.

v_call	d_call	clone_size	j_call	cdr3_nt	cdr3_aa
TRBV29-1	TRBD1	many	TRBJ2-7	TGCAGCGTTGAAGAGGACAGGGGCCTAGACTACGAGCAGTACTTC	CSVEEDRGLDYEQYF
TRBV20-1	TRBD1	.	TRBJ2-7	TGTAGTGCTCCTAGACAGGGACGCGACCAGCAGTACTTC	CSAPRQGRDQQYF
TRBV12-3/TRBV12-4	.	many	TRBJ2-1	TGTGCCAGTCTCCTAGGGGGGAGGGTTCCCAATGAGCAGTTCTTC	CASLLGGRVPNEQFF
TRBV12-3/TRBV12-4	TRBD1	.	TRBJ1-6	TGTGCCAGCAGTTGGGGGGACAGGGACGGCTCACCCCTCCACTTT	CASSWGDRDGSPLHF
TRBV7-8	TRBD2	.	TRBJ2-1	TGTGCCAGCAGCCTGGGGGGACTAGCTTCTTTTGGTGAGCAGTTCTTC	CASSLGGLASFGEQFF
TRBV5-1	TRBD2	many	TRBJ2-5	TGCGCCAGCAGCTTGGGACTAGCGGGGGCCGAAGAGACCCAGTACTTC	CASSLGLAGAEETQYF
TRBV3-1	TRBD2	many	TRBJ2-1	TGTGCCAGCAGCCGACTAGCGGGGGGGTACAATGAGCAGTTCTTC	CASSRLAGGYNEQFF
TRBV10-3	.	many	TRBJ2-1	TGTGCCATCAGTCCCCAGGGCGGCCGCTCCTACAATGAGCAGTTCTTC	CAISPQGGRSYNEQFF
TRBV12-3/TRBV12-4	.	many	TRBJ2-7	TGTGCCAGCAGTTTAGCTGGTGGCAGGTCCTACGAGCAGTACTTC	CASSLAGGRSYEQYF
TRBV24-1	.	many	TRBJ1-3	TGTGCCACCCGGTTTTGGGTTGGGGCGTTGGGAAACACCATATATTTT	CATRFWVGALGNTIYF
TRBV20-1	TRBD1	.	TRBJ1-1	TGCAGTGCTAGAAGTGACAGGGAGAACACTGAAGCTTTCTTT	CSARSDRENTEAFF
TRBV20-1	.	.	TRBJ1-2	TGCAGTGCTAGAGATCGCGGTGGGACCTTATTTGCCTACACCTTC	CSARDRGGTLFAYTF
TRBV7-2	TRBD2	many	TRBJ2-5	TGTGCCAGCAGTTTTAACCTAGCGGGGCCTTCTGAGACCCAGTACTTC	CASSFNLAGPSETQYF
TRBV5-1	.	many	TRBJ2-5	TGCGCCAGCAGCTTGGGGTCGGTTGTGACAGTCCTGGAGACCCAGTACTTC	CASSLGSVVTVLETQYF
TRBV5-6	TRBD1	many	TRBJ1-2	TGTGCCAGCAGTTTAGGGGGCAGCTATGGCTACACCTTC	CASSLGGSYGYTF
TRBV4-2	TRBD1	few	TRBJ2-2	TGTGCCAGCAGCCAGGGACAGGAGAGTATTGGGGAGCTGTTTTTT	CASSQGQESIGELFF
TRBV5-1	TRBD1	few	TRBJ1-1	TGCGCCAGCAGCCGGGACAGGTCGGACACTGAAGCTTTCTTT	CASSRDRSDTEAFF
TRBV4-1	TRBD1	.	TRBJ2-7	TGCGCCAGCAGCCTTATTCCGGGACAGGGTTCCTACGAGCAGTACTTC	CASSLIPGQGSYEQYF
TRBV18	.	.	TRBJ2-5	TGTGCCAGCTCACCGTACACACAAGAGACCCAGTACTTC	CASSPYTQETQYF
TRBV29-1	.	few	TRBJ1-5	TGCAGCGTTGCCGTCGGCAGTCCCAATCAGCCCCAGCATTTT	CSVAVGSPNQPQHF
TRBV5-1	.	few	TRBJ2-1	TGCGCCAGCAGCTCCAGAACGAATACTGGTGCTAGGAACCACAATGAGCAGTTCTTC	CASSSRTNTGARNHNEQFF
TRBV4-2	.	few	TRBJ1-5	TGTGCCAGCAGCCAGCGGGCGGGGAGGGGCCACGAAATGAGAGGCAATCAGCCCCAGCATTTT	CASSQRAGRGHEMRGNQPQHF
TRBV10-3	TRBD1	few	TRBJ1-2	TGTGCCATCGTTAAGGGGGCGGGCTATGGCTACACCTTC	CAIVKGAGYGYTF
TRBV7-2	TRBD1	few	TRBJ2-7	TGTGCCAGCAGCTTGTCCACAGGGGCCAACTCCTACGAGCAGTACTTC	CASSLSTGANSYEQYF
TRBV9	.	many	TRBJ2-2	TGTGCCAGCAGCGTCTATTCGGGGCTGAACACCGGGGAGCTGTTTTTT	CASSVYSGLNTGELFF
TRBV20-1	TRBD2	.	TRBJ2-5	TGCAGTACTGACGCGAGCGGGGGACGGTGGGAGACCCAGTACTTC	CSTDASGGRWETQYF
TRBV12-3/TRBV12-4	.	many	TRBJ2-1	TGTGCCAGCAGTTTGGCAGGGTTCGATGAGCAGTTCTTC	CASSLAGFDEQFF
TRBV6-1	.	few	TRBJ1-5	TGTGCCAGCACCCTTCTTTCGGGACAAGGCTATCAGCCCCAGCATTTT	CASTLLSGQGYQPQHF
TRBV3-1	TRBD2	.	TRBJ2-7	TGTGCCAGCAGCCAAGGACTAGCGGGAGTTTACGAGCAGTACTTC	CASSQGLAGVYEQYF
TRBV5-4	.	.	TRBJ2-1	TGTGCCAGCAGCTTCCCCCAGGGAAAGAATGAGCAGTTCTTC	CASSFPQGKNEQFF
TRBV5-1	.	.	TRBJ2-2	TGCGCCAGCAGGTGGACCGGGGAGCTGTTTTTT	CASRWTGELFF